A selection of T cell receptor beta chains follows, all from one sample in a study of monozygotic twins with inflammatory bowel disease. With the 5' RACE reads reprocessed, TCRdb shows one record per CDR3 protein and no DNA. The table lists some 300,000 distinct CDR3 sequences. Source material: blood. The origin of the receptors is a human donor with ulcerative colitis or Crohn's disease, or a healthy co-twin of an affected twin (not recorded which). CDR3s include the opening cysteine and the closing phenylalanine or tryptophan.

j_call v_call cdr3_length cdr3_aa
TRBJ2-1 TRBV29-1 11 CSAEGGNEQFF
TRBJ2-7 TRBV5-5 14 CASSLDRPSYEQYF
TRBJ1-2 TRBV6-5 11 CASSGSYGYTF
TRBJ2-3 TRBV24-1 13 CATRQPHTDTQYF
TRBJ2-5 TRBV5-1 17 CASSFSGPSGGQETQYF
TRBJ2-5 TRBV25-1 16 CASSAHSGQGPETQYF
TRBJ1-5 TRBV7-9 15 CASSNDRVYNQPQHF
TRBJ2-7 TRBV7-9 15 CASNTIRDGVYEQYF
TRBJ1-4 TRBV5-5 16 CASSLHRQGFVEKLFF
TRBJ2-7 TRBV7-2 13 CASSDDVAYEQYF
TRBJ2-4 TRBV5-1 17 CASSLYTSGSSVNIQYF
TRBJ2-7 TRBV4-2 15 CASSPYSGNSYEQYF
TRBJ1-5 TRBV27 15 CASRRTPSGNQPQHF
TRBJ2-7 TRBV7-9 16 CASSLPTRDRGYEQYF
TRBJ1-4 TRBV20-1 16 CSARRGGSDRVAKLFF
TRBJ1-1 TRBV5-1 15 CASSLHPKGNTEAFF
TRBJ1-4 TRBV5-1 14 CASSPGQGAEKLFF
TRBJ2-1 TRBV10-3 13 CAIRPGQESLGFF
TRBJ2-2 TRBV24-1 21 CATSDSRQSGRKGRNTGELFF
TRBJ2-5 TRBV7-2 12 CASSLGGGAQYF
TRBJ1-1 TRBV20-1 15 CSANPPGPGNTEAFF
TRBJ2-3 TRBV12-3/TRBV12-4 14 CASSFGPTIDTQYF
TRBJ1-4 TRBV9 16 CASSVGRGDGGEKLFF
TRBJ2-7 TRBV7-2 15 CASSSQGGASYEQYF
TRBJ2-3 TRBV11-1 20 CASSLKGAASGGAWADTQYF
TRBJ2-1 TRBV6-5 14 CASSYRDHGNEQFF
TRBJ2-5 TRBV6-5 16 CASSYPLQGGRETQYF
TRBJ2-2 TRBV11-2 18 CASSPFLGQGFNTGELFF
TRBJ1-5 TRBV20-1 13 CSASRGLGQPQHF
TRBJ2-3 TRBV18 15 CASSPPGVGTDTQYF
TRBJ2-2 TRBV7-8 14 CASSSPMATGELFF
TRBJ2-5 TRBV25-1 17 CASSVGYQKRDGETQYF
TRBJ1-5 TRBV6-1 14 CASSEYSSNQPQHF
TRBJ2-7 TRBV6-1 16 CASSEGLAGFDYEQYF
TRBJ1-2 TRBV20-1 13 CSASEDSIYGYTF
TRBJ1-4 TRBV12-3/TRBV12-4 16 CASSPRRGDFTEKLFF
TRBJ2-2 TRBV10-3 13 CAISTGSTGELFF
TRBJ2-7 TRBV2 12 CASMRGRSEQYF
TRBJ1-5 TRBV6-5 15 CASSYAGTADQPQHF
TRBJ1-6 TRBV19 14 CASSSRAAASPLHF
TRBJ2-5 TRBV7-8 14 CASSLIAGQETQYF
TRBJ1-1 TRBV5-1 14 CASSQTEMNTEAFF
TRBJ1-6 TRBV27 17 CASSFRVGGSVNSPLHF
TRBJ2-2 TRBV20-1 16 CSARSPYGRAPGELFF
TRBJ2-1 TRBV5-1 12 CASSLGAGEQFF